A single T cell receptor beta chain is shown here with its context. The data stem from a study of CD8+CD57+ T cells in acquired aplastic anemia. Genomic DNA provided the template from which TCR beta VDJ and CDR3 profiles were obtained. Each CDR3 protein is one row after TCRdb ran MiXCR on the reads. The sample yields under 200,000 distinct CDR3 sequences, around 48% seen once. Individuals selected for sequencing had exhibited CD8+CD57+ cell expansion on flow cytometry. Blood came from patients not yet given any therapy. V was cut by 3 bases and J by 3 bases, with 12 bases left in between. Germline-derived CDR1 and CDR2 are DFQATT and SNEGSKA (reference sequence). CDR3 size: 13 residues.

Sequencing was carried out using sorted CD4+, CD8+, or CD8+CD57+ T cells (not recorded which) from PBMCs. The rearrangement links TRBV20-1 to TRBJ2-7; tentatively, D is TRBD1 (6 bases). The sequence was collected from a human donor with aplastic anemia. The DNA for the CDR3 is TGCAGTGCTAGGGACAGAAGCTACTACGAGCAGTACTTC. Its protein product is CSARDRSYYEQYF.